Listed below are T cell receptor beta chains from one sample, sequenced in a study of cytomegalovirus exposure and HLA in healthy donors. Assay: immunoSEQ multiplex PCR; the TCRdb copy retains only in-frame clones and omits some. The sample includes about 190,000 clones, about nine tenths seen only once; the top ten take 1% to 1.5%. Specimen: PBMCs. All receptors come from a man aged 25 to 40 in good health and CMV-seronegative. The conserved cysteine and the conserved F or W are not part of the CDR3 here. Clone size is not always given. Where it is, it says once, few, many or a class for expanded clones.

>TRBV7-9|TRBJ1-1|NA
ASSLKQGWDTEAF
>TRBV6-1|TRBJ1-1|NA
ASKTALNTEAF
>TRBV19|TRBJ1-2|NA
ASSIGQGLNYGYT
>TRBV11-2|TRBJ2-3|NA
ASNGLAGHLTDTQY
>TRBV29-1|TRBJ2-1|NA
SVVGTGVYNEQF
>TRBV7-2|TRBJ2-7|NA
ASSKLAGGPHEQY
>TRBV9|TRBJ1-1|NA
ASSTGNTEAF
>TRBV11-2|TRBJ2-1|NA
ASLDSQGISYNEQF
>TRBV27|TRBJ2-1|few
ASSTGLAGTNEQF
>TRBV2|TRBJ1-6|few
ASSKRTGDNSPLH
>TRBV27|TRBJ2-7|NA
ASSYSGQGAYEQY
>TRBV5-1|TRBJ2-1|NA
ASSLWGERDNEQF
>TRBV18|TRBJ2-5|few
ASSPLPQETQY
>TRBV5-6|TRBJ1-1|NA
ASTYRSSGMNTEAF
>TRBV7-9|TRBJ1-2|once
ASSPAGIYGYT
>TRBV28|TRBJ2-3|NA
ASSNRRLAGASTDTQY
>TRBV27|TRBJ1-6|NA
ASSPGTGNSPLH
>TRBV11-2|TRBJ2-1|NA
ASSSSQGTNEQF
>TRBV4-3|TRBJ1-2|NA
ASSQGSGGAYGYT
>TRBV6-5|TRBJ2-2|NA
ASTRTGGDTGELF
>TRBV27|TRBJ2-7|NA
ASTQWGQGAIGHYEQY
>TRBV11-2|TRBJ2-2|NA
ASSLVLAGTGELF
>TRBV23-1|TRBJ1-5|NA
ASSRSEGADSNQPQH
>TRBV7-8|TRBJ2-6|NA
ASSQMGTGVGANGLT
>TRBV28|TRBJ1-4|few
ASSIFGTGDEKLF
>TRBV5-1|TRBJ2-3|once
ASSPSPGQGADTQY
>TRBV4-2|TRBJ2-3|NA
ASSQDSGVSKTDTQY